This section outlines one T cell receptor beta chain sequence together with its context. The CDR3 is made up of 17 amino acids. Germline values: CDR1 SGDLS, CDR2 YYNGEE. V dropped 0 bases and J dropped 4; count of bases not matched to a gene: 8. As processed by the authors: Quantification of nucleated cells was approximated via reference gene primer amplification. Profiling relied on immunoSEQ multiplex PCR, and the TCRdb table lists in-frame clones only, not all of them. V, J and clone size were drawn from that table, and D and trimming were deduced from the DNA. Among 31,000 or so clones listed, about 91% were seen once. The data stem from a study of blood T cell repertoires in COVID-19. The wider study: Spain, Italy and the United States supplied samples that represented acute and convalescent COVID-19.

The gene calls are TRBV9 and TRBJ2-3, with 10 bases fitting TRBD2. The clonotype originates from a man older than 75 with acute or convalescent COVID-19. Source material: peripheral blood. The CDR3 DNA is TGTGCCAGCAGCGTAGTATCGGCTAGCGGGAGCCCAGATACGCAGTATTTT. It translates to CASSVVSASGSPDTQYF.